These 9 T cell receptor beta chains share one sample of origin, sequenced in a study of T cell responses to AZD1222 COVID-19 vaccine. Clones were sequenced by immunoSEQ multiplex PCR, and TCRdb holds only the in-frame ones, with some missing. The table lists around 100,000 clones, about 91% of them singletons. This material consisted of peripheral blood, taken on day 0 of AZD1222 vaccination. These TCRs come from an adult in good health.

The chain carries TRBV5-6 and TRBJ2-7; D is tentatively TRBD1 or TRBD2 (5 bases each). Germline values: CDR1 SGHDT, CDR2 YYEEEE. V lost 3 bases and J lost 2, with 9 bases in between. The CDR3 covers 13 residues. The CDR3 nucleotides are TGTGCCAGCAGCTACGGGACGACCTACGAGCAGTACTTC. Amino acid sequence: CASSYGTTYEQYF.

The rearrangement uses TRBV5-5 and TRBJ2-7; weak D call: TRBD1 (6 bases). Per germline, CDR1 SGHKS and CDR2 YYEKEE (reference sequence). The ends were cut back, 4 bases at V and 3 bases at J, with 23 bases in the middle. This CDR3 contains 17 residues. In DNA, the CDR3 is TGTGCCAGCAGCCGTCCGGACAGTACCGATGATATCTACGAGCAGTACTTC. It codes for CASSRPDSTDDIYEQYF.

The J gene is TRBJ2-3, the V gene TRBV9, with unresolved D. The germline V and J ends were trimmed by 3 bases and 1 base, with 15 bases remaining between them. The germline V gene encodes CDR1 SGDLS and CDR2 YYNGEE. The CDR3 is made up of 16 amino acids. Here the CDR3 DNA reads TGTGCCAGCAGCGCAGGATACAGTGACCGCACAGATACGCAGTATTTT. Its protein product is CASSAGYSDRTDTQYF.

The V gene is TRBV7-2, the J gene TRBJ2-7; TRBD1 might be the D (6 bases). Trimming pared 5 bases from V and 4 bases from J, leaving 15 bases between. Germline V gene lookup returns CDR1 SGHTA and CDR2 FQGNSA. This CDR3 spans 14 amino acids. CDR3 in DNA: TGTGCCAGCAGCCTAACAGGGAACTCTTACGAGCAGTACTTC. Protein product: CASSLTGNSYEQYF.

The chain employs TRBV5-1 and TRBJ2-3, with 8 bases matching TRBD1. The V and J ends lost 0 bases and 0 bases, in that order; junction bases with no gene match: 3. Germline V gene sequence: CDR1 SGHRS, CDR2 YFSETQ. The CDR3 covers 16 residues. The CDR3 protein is CASSLVRQGSTDTQYF. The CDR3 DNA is TGCGCCAGCAGCTTGGTGCGACAGGGGAGCACAGATACGCAGTATTTT. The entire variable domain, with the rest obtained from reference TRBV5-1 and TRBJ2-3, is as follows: KAGVTQTPRYLIKTRGQQVTLSCSPISGHRSVSWYQQTPGQGLQFLFEYFSETQRNKGNFPGRFSGRQFSNSRSEMNVSTLELGDSALYLCASSLVRQGSTDTQYFGPGTRLTVL.

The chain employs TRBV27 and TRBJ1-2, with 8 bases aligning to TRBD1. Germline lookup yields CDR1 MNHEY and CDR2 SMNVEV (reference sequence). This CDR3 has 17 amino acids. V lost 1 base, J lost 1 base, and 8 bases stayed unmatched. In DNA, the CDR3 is TGTGCCAGCAGTTTATTGGGCAGGGGGCTGTTTAACTATGGCTACACCTTC. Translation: CASSLLGRGLFNYGYTF.

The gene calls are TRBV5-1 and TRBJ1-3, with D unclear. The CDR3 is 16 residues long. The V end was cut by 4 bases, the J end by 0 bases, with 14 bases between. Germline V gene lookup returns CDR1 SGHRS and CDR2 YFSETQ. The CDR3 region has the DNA TGCGCCAGCAGCCCCACAAGGGCAAGCTCTGGAAACACCATATATTTT. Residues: CASSPTRASSGNTIYF.

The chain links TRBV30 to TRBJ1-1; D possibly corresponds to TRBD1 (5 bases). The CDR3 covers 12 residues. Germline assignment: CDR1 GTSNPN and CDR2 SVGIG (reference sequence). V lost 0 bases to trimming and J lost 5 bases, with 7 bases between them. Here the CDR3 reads CAWSVGETEAFF. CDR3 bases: TGTGCCTGGAGTGTAGGGGAAACTGAAGCTTTCTTT.

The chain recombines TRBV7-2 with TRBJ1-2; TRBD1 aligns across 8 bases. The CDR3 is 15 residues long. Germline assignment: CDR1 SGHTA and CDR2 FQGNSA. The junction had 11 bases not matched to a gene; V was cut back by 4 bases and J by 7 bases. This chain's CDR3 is CASSSFGTGLGGYTF. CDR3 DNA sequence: TGTGCCAGCAGCTCCTTCGGGACAGGTCTAGGTGGCTACACCTTC.